A selection of T cell receptor beta chains follows, all from one sample in a study of OX40 agonist ivuxolimab in advanced cancers. TCRdb's table, derived via immunoSEQ multiplex PCR, lists solely in-frame clones and lacks some. In the table there are some 49,000 clones, approximately 81% of which are singletons. Source: CD4+ or CD8+ T cells sorted from blood, taken in a trial of the OX40 agonist ivuxolimab. Source of these receptors: an adult with an advanced solid tumor such as melanoma, head and neck, liver or kidney cancer. Both conserved end residues are part of each CDR3. Fields, in order: D gene, clone size, J gene, V gene, CDR3 DNA, CDR3 protein. The D gene is left open where the match is weak. Size is omitted from some rows. Given values are once, few, many or a class for expanded clones.

d_call: .; clone_size: .; j_call: TRBJ2-7; v_call: TRBV28; cdr3_nt: TGTGCCAGCACCCTTCCGGGGGACGGCTACGAGCAGTACTTC; cdr3_aa: CASTLPGDGYEQYF
d_call: .; clone_size: .; j_call: TRBJ2-5; v_call: TRBV11-2; cdr3_nt: TGTGCCAGCAGCTTAGAAGGTCTGTGGAGCGGAAAAGGGACCCAGTACTTC; cdr3_aa: CASSLEGLWSGKGTQYF
d_call: .; clone_size: .; j_call: TRBJ1-3; v_call: TRBV4-1; cdr3_nt: TGCGCCAGCAGCCAAGAGGCGGGGGACTCTGGAAACACCATATATTTT; cdr3_aa: CASSQEAGDSGNTIYF
d_call: .; clone_size: .; j_call: TRBJ2-3; v_call: TRBV27; cdr3_nt: TGTGCCAGCAGTTTTCGACCCTTGGCAGATACGCAGTATTTT; cdr3_aa: CASSFRPLADTQYF
d_call: .; clone_size: few; j_call: TRBJ2-1; v_call: TRBV11-2; cdr3_nt: TGTGCCAGCAGCCAAGCCCCACGAGATGGGCAGTTCTTC; cdr3_aa: CASSQAPRDGQFF
d_call: TRBD1; clone_size: .; j_call: TRBJ2-4; v_call: TRBV9; cdr3_nt: TGTGCCAGCAGCGTAGACGGGACAGGGGGCGTGAACATTCAGTACTTC; cdr3_aa: CASSVDGTGGVNIQYF
d_call: TRBD2; clone_size: .; j_call: TRBJ2-1; v_call: TRBV7-9; cdr3_nt: TGTGCCAGCAGCTCGACTAGCGGGGGGATTGAGCAGTTCTTC; cdr3_aa: CASSSTSGGIEQFF
d_call: .; clone_size: .; j_call: TRBJ2-7; v_call: TRBV27; cdr3_nt: TGTGCCAGCAGTTTAGGGCGGGGGCTTACCTACGAGCAGTACTTC; cdr3_aa: CASSLGRGLTYEQYF
d_call: .; clone_size: .; j_call: TRBJ2-3; v_call: TRBV7-6; cdr3_nt: TGTGCCAGCAGCTTACTGTCCGACACAGATACGCAGTATTTT; cdr3_aa: CASSLLSDTDTQYF
d_call: TRBD2; clone_size: .; j_call: TRBJ2-3; v_call: TRBV11-2; cdr3_nt: TGTGCCAGCAGCTTAGGGACTAGCGCGTCCACAGATACGCAGTATTTT; cdr3_aa: CASSLGTSASTDTQYF